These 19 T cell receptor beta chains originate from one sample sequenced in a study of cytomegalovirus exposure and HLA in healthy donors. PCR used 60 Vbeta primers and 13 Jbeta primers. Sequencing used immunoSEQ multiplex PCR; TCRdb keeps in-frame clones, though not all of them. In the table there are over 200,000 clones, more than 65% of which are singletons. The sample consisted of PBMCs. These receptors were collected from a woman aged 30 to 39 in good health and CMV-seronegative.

This CDR3 is CASSTRGPGNTIYF. The CDR3 bases are TGTGCCAGCAGCACAAGGGGGCCTGGAAACACCATATATTTT. The V call is TRBV11-2, the J call TRBJ1-3; TRBD1 matches at 7 bases. The V gene's germline CDR1 is SGHAT and CDR2 FQNNGV. V dropped 5 bases and J dropped 2; count of bases not matched to a gene: 3. This CDR3 has 14 amino acids. Complete variable domain (other parts from reference TRBV11-2 and TRBJ1-3): EAGVAQSPRYKIIEKRQSVAFWCNPISGHATLYWYQQILGQGPKLLIQFQNNGVVDDSQLPKDRFSAERLKGVDSTLKIQPAKLEDSAVYLCASSTRGPGNTIYFGEGSWLTVV.

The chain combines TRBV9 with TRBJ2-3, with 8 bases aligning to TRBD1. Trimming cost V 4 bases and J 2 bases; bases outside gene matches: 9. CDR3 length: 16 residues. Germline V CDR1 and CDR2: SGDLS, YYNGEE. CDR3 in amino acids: CASSPRQGTPTDTQYF. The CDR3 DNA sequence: TGTGCCAGCAGCCCGAGACAGGGGACCCCCACAGATACGCAGTATTTT. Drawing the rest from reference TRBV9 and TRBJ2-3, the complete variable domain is DSGVTQTPKHLITATGQRVTLRCSPRSGDLSVYWYQQSLDQGLQFLIQYYNGEERAKGNILERFSAQQFPDLHSELNLSSLELGDSALYFCASSPRQGTPTDTQYFGPGTRLTVL.

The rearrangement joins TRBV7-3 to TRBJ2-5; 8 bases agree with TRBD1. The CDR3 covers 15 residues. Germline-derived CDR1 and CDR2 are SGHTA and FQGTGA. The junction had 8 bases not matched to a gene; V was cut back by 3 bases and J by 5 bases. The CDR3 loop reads CASSFGTTGGETQYF. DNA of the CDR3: TGTGCCAGCAGCTTCGGGACCACAGGGGGGGAGACCCAGTACTTC.

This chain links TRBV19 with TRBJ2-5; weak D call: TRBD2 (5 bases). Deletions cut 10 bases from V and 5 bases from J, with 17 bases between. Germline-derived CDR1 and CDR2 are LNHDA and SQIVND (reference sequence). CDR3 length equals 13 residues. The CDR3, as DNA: TGTGCCACCTTGGGATCTTCGGGGGAGACCCAGTACTTC. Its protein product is CATLGSSGETQYF.

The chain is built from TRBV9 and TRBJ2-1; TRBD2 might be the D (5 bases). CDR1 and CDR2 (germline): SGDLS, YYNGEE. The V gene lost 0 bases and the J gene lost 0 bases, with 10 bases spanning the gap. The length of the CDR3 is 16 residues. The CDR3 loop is CASSVGLAGSYNEQFF. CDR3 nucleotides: TGTGCCAGCAGCGTAGGACTGGCGGGCTCCTACAATGAGCAGTTCTTC.

The CDR3 nucleotides read TGTGCCAGCAGGGCTAGAGGCGGAGAGTGGGAGACCCAGTACTTC. Its protein is CASRARGGEWETQYF. V usage is TRBV6-1 and J usage is TRBJ2-5; D gene uncertain. CDR1 is MNHNS, CDR2 SASEGT, per germline. V dropped 6 bases and J dropped 5 bases, with 19 bases sitting between them. The CDR3 loop spans 15 amino acids.

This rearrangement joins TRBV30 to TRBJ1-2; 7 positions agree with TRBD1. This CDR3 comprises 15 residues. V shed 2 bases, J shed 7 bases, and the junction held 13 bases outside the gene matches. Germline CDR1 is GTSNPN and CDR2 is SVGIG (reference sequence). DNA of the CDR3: TGTGCCTGGAGTCGTTTCACAGGGGTGAGGGGTGGCTACACCTTC. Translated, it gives CAWSRFTGVRGGYTF.

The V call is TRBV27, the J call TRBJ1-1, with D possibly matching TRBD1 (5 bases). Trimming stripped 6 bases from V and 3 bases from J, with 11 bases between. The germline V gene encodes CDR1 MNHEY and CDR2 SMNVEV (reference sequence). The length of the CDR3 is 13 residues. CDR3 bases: TGTGCCAGCAGGCGGGACCGCTACACTGAAGCTTTCTTT. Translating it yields CASRRDRYTEAFF.

The CDR3 DNA sequence: TGTGCCAGCAGCTTAAGAACAGCGGAAAGCCGCAATGAGCAGTTCTTC. Encoded protein: CASSLRTAESRNEQFF. The chain has TRBV7-3 and TRBJ2-1, with D maybe TRBD2 (5 bases). The CDR3 spans 16 residues. The V gene's germline CDR1 is SGHTA and CDR2 FQGTGA. The V gene lost 1 base and the J gene lost 6 bases, with 16 bases spanning the gap.

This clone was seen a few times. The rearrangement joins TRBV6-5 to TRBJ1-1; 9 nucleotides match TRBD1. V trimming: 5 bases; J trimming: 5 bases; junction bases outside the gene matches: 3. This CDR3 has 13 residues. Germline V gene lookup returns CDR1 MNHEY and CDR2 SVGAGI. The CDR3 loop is CASSEDRGTEAFF. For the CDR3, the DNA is TGTGCCAGCAGTGAAGACAGGGGGACTGAAGCTTTCTTT.

The CDR3 loop reads CASSTAMNTEAFF. The CDR3 nucleotides read TGTGCCAGTAGTACAGCGATGAACACTGAAGCTTTCTTT. This chain links TRBV19 with TRBJ1-1; D gene uncertain. CDR1 is LNHDA and CDR2 is SQIVND in the germline V gene (reference sequence). Trimming stripped 4 bases from V and 0 bases from J, with 6 bases between. The CDR3 contains 13 residues. The full variable domain, its missing parts supplied by reference TRBV19 and TRBJ1-1, is DGGITQSPKYLFRKEGQNVTLSCEQNLNHDAMYWYRQDPGQGLRLIYYSQIVNDFQKGDIAEGYSVSREKKESFPLTVTSAQKNPTAFYLCASSTAMNTEAFFGQGTRLTVV.

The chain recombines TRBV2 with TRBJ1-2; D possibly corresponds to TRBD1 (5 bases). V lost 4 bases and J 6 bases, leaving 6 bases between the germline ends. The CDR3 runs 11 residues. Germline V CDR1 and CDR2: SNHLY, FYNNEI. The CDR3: CASSGRDGYTF. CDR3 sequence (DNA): TGTGCCAGCAGTGGCAGGGATGGCTACACCTTC. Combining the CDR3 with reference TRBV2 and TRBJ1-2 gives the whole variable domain EPEVTQTPSHQVTQMGQEVILRCVPISNHLYFYWYRQILGQKVEFLVSFYNNEISEKSEIFDDQFSVERPDGSNFTLKIRSTKLEDSAMYFCASSGRDGYTFGSGTRLTVV.

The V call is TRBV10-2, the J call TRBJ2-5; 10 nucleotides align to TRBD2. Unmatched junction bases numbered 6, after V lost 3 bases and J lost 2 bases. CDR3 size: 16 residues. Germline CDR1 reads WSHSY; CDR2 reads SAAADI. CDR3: CASSDLAGVRQETQYF. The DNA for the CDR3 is TGCGCCAGCAGTGACCTAGCGGGAGTTAGACAAGAGACCCAGTACTTC.

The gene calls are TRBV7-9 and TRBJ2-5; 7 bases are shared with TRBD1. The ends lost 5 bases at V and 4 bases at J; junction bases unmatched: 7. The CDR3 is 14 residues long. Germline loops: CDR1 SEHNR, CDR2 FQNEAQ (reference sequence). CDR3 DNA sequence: TGTGCCAGCAGCCAATCGACAGGGACAGAGACCCAGTACTTC. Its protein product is CASSQSTGTETQYF.

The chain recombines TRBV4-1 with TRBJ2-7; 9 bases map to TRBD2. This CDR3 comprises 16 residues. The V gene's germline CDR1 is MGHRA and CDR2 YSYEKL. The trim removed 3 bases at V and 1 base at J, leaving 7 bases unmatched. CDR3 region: CASSQFRLAGSYEQYF. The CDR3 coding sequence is TGCGCCAGCAGCCAGTTCCGGCTAGCGGGGTCCTACGAGCAGTACTTC.

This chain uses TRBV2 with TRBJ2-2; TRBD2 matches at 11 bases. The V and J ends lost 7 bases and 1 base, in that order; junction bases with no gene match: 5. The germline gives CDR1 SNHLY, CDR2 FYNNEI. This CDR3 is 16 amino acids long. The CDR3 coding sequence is TGTGCCAGCATTGTCACTAGCGGGAGGAACACCGGGGAGCTGTTTTTT. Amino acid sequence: CASIVTSGRNTGELFF.

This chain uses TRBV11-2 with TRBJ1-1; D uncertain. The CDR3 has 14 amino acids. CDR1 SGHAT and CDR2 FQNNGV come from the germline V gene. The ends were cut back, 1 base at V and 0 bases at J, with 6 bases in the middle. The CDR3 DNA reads TGTGCCAGCAGCTTAGGTGCGGTGAACACTGAAGCTTTCTTT. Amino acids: CASSLGAVNTEAFF.

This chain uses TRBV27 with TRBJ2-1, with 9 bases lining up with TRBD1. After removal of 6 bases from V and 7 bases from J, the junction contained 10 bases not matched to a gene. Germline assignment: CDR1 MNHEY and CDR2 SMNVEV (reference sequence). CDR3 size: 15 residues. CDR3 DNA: TGTGCCAGCAGCCCCTTAGGGACAGGGTGGAATGAGCAGTTCTTC. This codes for CASSPLGTGWNEQFF.

As DNA, the CDR3 is TGTGCCAGCAGCCAAGATCTTAGGGGAGGCGCCGAGCAGTACTTC. Translating it yields CASSQDLRGGAEQYF. V and J are TRBV4-2 and TRBJ2-7; TRBD2 might be the D (6 bases). In germline, CDR1 is LGHNA, CDR2 YNFKEQ. The length of the CDR3 is 15 residues. Trimming took 0 bases from V and 6 from J, leaving 15 bases between them.